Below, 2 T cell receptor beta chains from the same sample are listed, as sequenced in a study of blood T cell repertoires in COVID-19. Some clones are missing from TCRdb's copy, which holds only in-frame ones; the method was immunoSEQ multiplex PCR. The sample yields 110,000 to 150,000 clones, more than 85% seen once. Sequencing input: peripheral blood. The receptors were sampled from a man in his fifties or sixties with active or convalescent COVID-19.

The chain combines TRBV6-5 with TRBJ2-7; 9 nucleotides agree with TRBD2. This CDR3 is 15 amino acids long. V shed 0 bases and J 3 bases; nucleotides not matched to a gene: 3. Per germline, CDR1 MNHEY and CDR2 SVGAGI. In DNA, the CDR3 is TGTGCCAGCAGTTACTCTCTAGCGGGATACTACGAGCAGTACTTC. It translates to CASSYSLAGYYEQYF.

CDR3 sequence reads: CASSPRGSGRGTDTQYF. In DNA form, the CDR3 reads TGCGCCAGCAGCCCCCGGGGTAGCGGGAGAGGGACAGATACGCAGTATTTT. This chain joins TRBV4-1 and TRBJ2-3; 9 nucleotides agree with TRBD2. This CDR3 contains 17 residues. Germline-derived CDR1 and CDR2 are MGHRA and YSYEKL. Trimming cost V 4 bases and J 3 bases; bases outside gene matches: 11.